The 24 T cell receptor beta chains reported below all come from one sample, sequenced in a study of regulatory T cells in long-lasting Graves disease. Arm-PCR of CDR3 regions with iRepertoire HTBI primers generated TCR beta libraries. TCRdb passed the multiplex PCR reads through MiXCR, listing each CDR3 protein once. Of approximately 400,000 distinct CDR3 sequences detected, about 15% appear once; the ten largest clones hold 16%. Time point in this sample: newly diagnosed GD, antithyroid drugs for less than 3 months. PBMCs provided the RNA from which the TCR library was made. These same data were also listed under a study on T cells in Graves' hyperthyroidism and ophthalmopathy.

Material: peripheral blood mononuclear cells (PBMCs), obtained at new diagnosis, from a patient treated with antithyroid drugs. The receptors here all came from a woman between 25 and 40 years old with Graves disease.

This clonotype was detected only a few times. The V call is TRBV6-1, the J call TRBJ2-4, with D perhaps TRBD1 (5 bases). This CDR3 has 14 amino acids. V shed 1 base and J shed 6 bases, with 10 bases lying between them. Germline values: CDR1 MNHNS, CDR2 SASEGT. CDR3 nucleotides: TGTGCCAGCAGTGAAGTTTCAGGGCCAAACATTCAGTACTTC. Protein product: CASSEVSGPNIQYF.

This clonotype has at least ten counts. This sequence joins TRBV20-1 and TRBJ2-7; perhaps D is TRBD1 or TRBD2 (5 bases each). CDR3 size: 15 residues. CDR1 DFQATT and CDR2 SNEGSKA come from the germline V gene (reference sequence). The V end was cut by 5 bases, the J end by 4 bases, with 21 bases between. The CDR3 reads CSAGGSGVGVYEQYF. CDR3 DNA sequence: TGCAGTGCTGGGGGATCCGGAGTAGGCGTTTACGAGCAGTACTTC.

V is TRBV7-2 and J is TRBJ2-4; tentatively, D is TRBD2 (5 bases). Per germline, CDR1 SGHTA and CDR2 FQGNSA. The length of the CDR3 is 16 residues. V lost 0 bases and J 0 bases, leaving 9 bases between the germline ends. CDR3 DNA: TGTGCCAGCAGCTTAGCAGCGGCCCCAGCCAAAAACATTCAGTACTTC. Translation: CASSLAAAPAKNIQYF.

This clonotype showed up many times. The V call is TRBV3-1, the J call TRBJ1-1; D not certain. Germline V gene lookup returns CDR1 LGHDT and CDR2 YNNKEL (reference sequence). V dropped 3 bases and J dropped 7 bases, with 12 bases sitting between them. The CDR3 loop spans 13 amino acids. The chain's CDR3 is CASSHLKFHEAFF. In DNA form, the CDR3 reads TGTGCCAGCAGCCACTTGAAGTTCCATGAAGCTTTCTTT.

This clonotype was picked up many times. V and J are TRBV24-1 and TRBJ2-1; tentatively, D is TRBD2 (6 bases). This CDR3 contains 16 residues. V was shortened by 2 bases and J by 6 bases, with 16 bases between the two germline ends. Germline V gene lookup returns CDR1 KGHDR and CDR2 SFDVKD. The CDR3 nucleotides read TGTGCCACCAGTGATTCACATATCGGGAGAGGCAATGAGCAGTTCTTC. It translates to CATSDSHIGRGNEQFF.

This clonotype occurred many times. J is TRBJ2-5 and V is TRBV20-1; the D call may be TRBD1 or TRBD2 (5 bases each). Trimming shortened V by 0 bases and J by 5 bases, and 13 bases separated the two germline ends. Germline V gene data show CDR1 as DFQATT and CDR2 as SNEGSKA (reference sequence). The CDR3 sequence is 14 residues long. The CDR3: CSARDRGEGETQYF. Written as DNA, the CDR3 is TGCAGTGCTAGAGATCGAGGAGAGGGGGAGACCCAGTACTTC.

For the CDR3, the DNA is TGTGCCATCAAGGCACTAGCGCACTCCTACGAGCAGTACTTC. The encoded protein is CAIKALAHSYEQYF. V and J are TRBV10-3 and TRBJ2-7, with TRBD2 matching over 7 bases. The CDR3 sequence is 14 residues long. With V trimmed by 7 bases and J by 0 bases, 6 bases remained unmatched. Germline assignment: CDR1 ENHRY and CDR2 SYGVKD.

The table lists this clonotype with a few counts. The rearrangement uses TRBV29-1 and TRBJ2-1; 9 positions match TRBD2. From germline, CDR1 is SQVTM and CDR2 ANQGSEA. The CDR3 consists of 16 residues. V was clipped by 1 base and J by 4 bases; unmatched bases: 8. The DNA for the CDR3 is TGCAGCGTTGAAGGTCAGAGCGGGGGGTGGTACAATGAGCAGTTCTTC. Residues: CSVEGQSGGWYNEQFF.

The CDR3 loop reads CSARTSGTAAYEQYF. CDR3 DNA sequence: TGCAGTGCTAGGACCTCCGGGACAGCTGCCTACGAGCAGTACTTC. The genes are TRBV20-1 and TRBJ2-7, with TRBD1 matching over 7 bases. This CDR3 is 15 amino acids long. Per germline, CDR1 DFQATT and CDR2 SNEGSKA (reference sequence). V was clipped by 3 bases and J by 2 bases; unmatched bases: 10.

This clonotype was observed a handful of times. The chain couples TRBV5-4 to TRBJ2-5; D unclear. V lost 0 bases and J lost 2, with 8 bases in between. There are 14 residues in the CDR3. CDR1 is SGHNT, CDR2 YYREEE, per germline (reference sequence). For the CDR3, the DNA is TGTGCCAGCAGCTTGGGACCGAGGCAAGAGACCCAGTACTTC. Translating gives CASSLGPRQETQYF.

This clonotype turned up a few times. This chain connects TRBV7-9 to TRBJ1-2; D not certain. This CDR3 is 14 amino acids long. The germline V gene has CDR1 SEHNR and CDR2 FQNEAQ (reference sequence). V lost 4 bases and J 3 bases, leaving 12 bases between the germline ends. The CDR3 here is CASSSGPSHYGYTF. The CDR3 coding sequence is TGTGCCAGCAGCTCGGGTCCTTCCCACTATGGCTACACCTTC.

The table lists this clonotype with a few counts. The chain uses TRBV5-1 and TRBJ2-5; 11 bases are a match to TRBD2. J gave up 2 bases and V 0 bases, and 9 bases lay outside the gene matches. CDR1 and CDR2 (germline): SGHRS, YFSETQ. This CDR3 is 18 amino acids long. As DNA, the CDR3 is TGCGCCAGCAGCTTGGCCGCATGGGGACTAGCGGTTCAAGAGACCCAGTACTTC. Translating it yields CASSLAAWGLAVQETQYF.

This clonotype has ten or more counts. V gene TRBV7-3 combines with J gene TRBJ2-3; 7 bases align to TRBD2. Germline-derived CDR1 and CDR2 are SGHTA and FQGTGA. With 2 bases clipped from V and 4 bases from J, the junction kept 12 bases outside the gene matches. CDR3 size: 17 residues. DNA for the CDR3: TGTGCCAGCAGCTTAGGCCCAGCGGGAAACCCACCAGATACGCAGTATTTT. Translating gives CASSLGPAGNPPDTQYF.

The chain uses TRBV5-1 and TRBJ1-4; 10 bases are a match to TRBD1. Germline lookup yields CDR1 SGHRS and CDR2 YFSETQ. Trimming at V came to 5 bases and at J to 8 bases, leaving 9 bases not matched to a gene. The CDR3 length is 15 residues. CDR3 coding DNA: TGCGCCAGCAGGGGACCGGGACAGGGGATAGAAAAACTGTTTTTT. Translated: CASRGPGQGIEKLFF.

In this sample, this clonotype turned up many times. This sequence joins TRBV6-5 and TRBJ2-3; D unclear. Trimming took off 3 bases at V and 1 base at J, with 14 bases between the two ends. Germline values: CDR1 MNHEY, CDR2 SVGAGI. CDR3 size: 16 residues. Here the CDR3 DNA reads TGTGCCAGCAGTTATGTCGCGGTTGGGGGCACAGATACGCAGTATTTT. Translation gives CASSYVAVGGTDTQYF.

There are many counts of this clonotype. The rearrangement links TRBV5-1 to TRBJ2-3; 13 nucleotides line up with TRBD2. The CDR3 runs 20 residues. Trimming cost V 1 base and J 0 bases; bases outside gene matches: 11. Looked up from germline, CDR1 is SGHRS and CDR2 is YFSETQ. CDR3 DNA sequence: TGCGCCAGCAGCTTGAACCCGGGACTAGCGGGATGGACTAGCACAGATACGCAGTATTTT. It translates to CASSLNPGLAGWTSTDTQYF.

This clonotype appeared a few times. CDR3 region: CASSLAGLPGGDNEQFF. CDR3 coding DNA: TGTGCCAGCAGCTTAGCGGGACTCCCGGGCGGTGACAATGAGCAGTTCTTC. The J gene is TRBJ2-1, the V gene TRBV7-3; perhaps TRBD2 as D (6 bases). V lost 2 bases to trimming and J lost 5 bases, with 19 bases between them. The CDR3 length is 17 residues. In germline, CDR1 is SGHTA, CDR2 FQGTGA.

A word on this clonotype: A single base is all that separates this from a far larger clone, so a read error is likely. The V call is TRBV7-3, the J call TRBJ2-4; 11 bases are shared with TRBD1. V dropped 1 base and J dropped 13; count of bases not matched to a gene: 15. Germline loops: CDR1 SGHTA, CDR2 FQGTGA. The CDR3 loop spans 17 amino acids. CDR3 residues: CASSLMGGQGAADEQYF. CDR3 coding DNA: TGTGCCAGCAGCTTAATGGGTGGACAGGGGGCTGCGGATGAGCAGTACTTC. Complete variable domain (other parts from reference TRBV7-3 and TRBJ2-4): GAGVSQTPSNKVTEKGKYVELRCDPISGHTALYWYRQSLGQGPEFLIYFQGTGAADDSGLPNDRFFAVRPEGSVSTLKIQRTERGDSAVYLCASSLMGGQGAADEQYFGAGTRLSVL.

The chain has TRBV27 and TRBJ2-6; D is uncertain. Trimming removed 3 bases at V and 3 bases at J, with 6 bases between. This CDR3 is 14 amino acids long. Germline V gives CDR1 MNHEY, CDR2 SMNVEV (reference sequence). CDR3 DNA: TGTGCCAGCAGTTTGGGAAATGGGGCCAACGTCCTGACTTTC. It encodes CASSLGNGANVLTF.

The chain has TRBV30 and TRBJ2-3; D is uncertain. The end of the DNA aligns better with TRBJ2-7, so the J call may be wrong. This CDR3 comprises 10 residues. CDR1 and CDR2 (germline): GTSNPN, SVGIG (reference sequence). This CDR3 is CAWMGGEQYF. In DNA form, the CDR3 reads TGTGCCTGGATGGGTGGAGAGCAGTACTTC.

This chain joins TRBV27 and TRBJ1-4, with 10 bases that match TRBD1. The germline V gene encodes CDR1 MNHEY and CDR2 SMNVEV (reference sequence). Trimming removed 4 bases from V and 8 bases from J; junction bases left unmatched: 7. The CDR3 spans 15 residues. As DNA, the CDR3 is TGTGCCAGCAGTTCGAGGGACAGGGGTTGGGAAAAACTGTTTTTT. Translating it yields CASSSRDRGWEKLFF.

The sample holds many counts of this clonotype. The CDR3 loop reads CASSRPLDWLVGGYEQFF. For the CDR3, the DNA is TGTGCCAGCAGTCGACCCCTAGATTGGCTAGTAGGTGGATATGAGCAGTTCTTC. V and J are TRBV12-3 or TRBV12-4 and TRBJ2-1; no clear D. Trimming pared 5 bases from V and 8 bases from J, leaving 28 bases between. The CDR3 is 18 amino acids.

In its sample, this clonotype was seen a few times. The chain recombines TRBV20-1 with TRBJ1-1, with a tentative D call TRBD1 (6 bases). V was pared by 4 bases and J by 3 bases, with 12 bases between. Germline V gives CDR1 DFQATT, CDR2 SNEGSKA (reference sequence). CDR3 size: 13 residues. This CDR3 is CSAKDRTHTEAFF. The CDR3 DNA reads TGCAGTGCTAAAGACAGGACTCACACTGAAGCTTTCTTT.

This clonotype has more than one count but fewer than ten. V is TRBV20-1 and J is TRBJ2-1; 12 bases fit TRBD2. The junction had 4 bases not matched to a gene; V was cut back by 3 bases and J by 7 bases. There are 14 residues in the CDR3. The germline CDR1 and CDR2 sequences are DFQATT and SNEGSKA (reference sequence). The DNA for the CDR3 is TGCAGTGCTAGGGCTAGCGGGAGGGTGAATGAGCAGTTCTTC. This sequence encodes CSARASGRVNEQFF.